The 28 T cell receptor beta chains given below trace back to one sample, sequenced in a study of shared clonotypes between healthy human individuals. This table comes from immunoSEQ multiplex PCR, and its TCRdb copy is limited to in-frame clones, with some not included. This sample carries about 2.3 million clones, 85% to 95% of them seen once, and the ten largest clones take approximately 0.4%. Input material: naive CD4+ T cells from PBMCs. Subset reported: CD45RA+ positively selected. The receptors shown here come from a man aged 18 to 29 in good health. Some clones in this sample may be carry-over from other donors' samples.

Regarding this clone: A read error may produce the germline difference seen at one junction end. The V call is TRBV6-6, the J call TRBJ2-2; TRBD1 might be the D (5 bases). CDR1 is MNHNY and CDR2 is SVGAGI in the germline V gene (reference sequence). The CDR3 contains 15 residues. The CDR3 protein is CASSYSNRNPGELFF. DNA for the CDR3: TGTGCCAGCAGTTACTCGAACAGGAACCCCGGGGAGCTGTTTTTT.

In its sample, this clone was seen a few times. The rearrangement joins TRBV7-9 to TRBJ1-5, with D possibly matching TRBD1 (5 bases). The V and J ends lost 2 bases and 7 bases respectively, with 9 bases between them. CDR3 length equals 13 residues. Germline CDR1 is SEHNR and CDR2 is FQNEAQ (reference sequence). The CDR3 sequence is CASSLKGVQPQHF. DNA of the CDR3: TGTGCCAGCAGCTTAAAAGGGGTCCAGCCCCAGCATTTT.

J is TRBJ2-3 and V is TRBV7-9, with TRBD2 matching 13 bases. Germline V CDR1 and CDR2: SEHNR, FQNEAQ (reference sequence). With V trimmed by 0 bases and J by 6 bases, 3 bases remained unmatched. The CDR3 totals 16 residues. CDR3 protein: CASSLAEGLAGDTQYF. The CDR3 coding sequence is TGTGCCAGCAGCTTAGCGGAGGGACTAGCGGGGGATACGCAGTATTTT.

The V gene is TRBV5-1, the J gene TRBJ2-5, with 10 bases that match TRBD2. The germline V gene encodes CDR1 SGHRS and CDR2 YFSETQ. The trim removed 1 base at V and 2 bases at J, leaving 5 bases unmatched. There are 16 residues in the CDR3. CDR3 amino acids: CASSLRPSGGQETQYF. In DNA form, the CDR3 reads TGCGCCAGCAGCTTGCGCCCTAGCGGGGGACAAGAGACCCAGTACTTC.

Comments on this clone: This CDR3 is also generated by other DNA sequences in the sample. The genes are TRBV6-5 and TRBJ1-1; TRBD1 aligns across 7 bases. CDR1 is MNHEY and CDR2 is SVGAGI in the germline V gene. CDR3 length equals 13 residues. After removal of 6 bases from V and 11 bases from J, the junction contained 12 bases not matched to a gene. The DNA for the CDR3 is TGTGCCAGCAGAACGCGTGGTGGGACAGAGGCTTTCTTT. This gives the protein CASRTRGGTEAFF.

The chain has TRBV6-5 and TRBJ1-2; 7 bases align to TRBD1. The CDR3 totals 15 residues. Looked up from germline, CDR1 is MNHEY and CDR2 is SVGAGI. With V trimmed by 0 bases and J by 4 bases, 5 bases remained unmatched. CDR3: CASSYSSRGTYGYTF. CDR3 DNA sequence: TGTGCCAGCAGTTACTCGAGCAGGGGGACCTATGGCTACACCTTC.

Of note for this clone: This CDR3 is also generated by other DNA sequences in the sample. CDR3 nucleotide sequence: TGTGCCAGCAGTTACTCGATCTCGGGAAACACCATATATTTT. It translates to CASSYSISGNTIYF. The V and J genes are TRBV6-5 and TRBJ1-3; D remains unclear. This CDR3 spans 14 amino acids. The germline V gene has CDR1 MNHEY and CDR2 SVGAGI. The V end was cut by 0 bases, the J end by 4 bases, with 7 bases between.

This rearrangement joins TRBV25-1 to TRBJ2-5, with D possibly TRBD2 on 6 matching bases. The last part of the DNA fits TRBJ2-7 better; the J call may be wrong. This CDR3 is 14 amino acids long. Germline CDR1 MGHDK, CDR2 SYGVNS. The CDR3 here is CASSESGRGDEQYF. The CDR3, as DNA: TGTGCCAGCAGTGAAAGCGGGCGAGGGGACGAGCAGTACTTC.

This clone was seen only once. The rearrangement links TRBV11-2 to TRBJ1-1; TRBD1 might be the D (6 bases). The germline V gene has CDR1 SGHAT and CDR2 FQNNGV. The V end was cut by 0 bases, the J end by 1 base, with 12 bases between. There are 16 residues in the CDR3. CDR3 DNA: TGTGCCAGCAGCTTAGAGGGTAGGACAGAGAACACTGAAGCTTTCTTT. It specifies CASSLEGRTENTEAFF.

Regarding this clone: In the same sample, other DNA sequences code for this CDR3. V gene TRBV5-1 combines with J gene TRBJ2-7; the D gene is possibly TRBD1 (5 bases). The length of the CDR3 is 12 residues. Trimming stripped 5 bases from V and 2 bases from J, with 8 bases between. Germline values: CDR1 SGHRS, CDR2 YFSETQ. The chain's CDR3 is CASSRGPYEQYF. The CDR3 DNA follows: TGCGCCAGCAGTAGGGGCCCCTACGAGCAGTACTTC. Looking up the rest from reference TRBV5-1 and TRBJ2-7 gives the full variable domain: KAGVTQTPRYLIKTRGQQVTLSCSPISGHRSVSWYQQTPGQGLQFLFEYFSETQRNKGNFPGRFSGRQFSNSRSEMNVSTLELGDSALYLCASSRGPYEQYFGPGTRLTVT.

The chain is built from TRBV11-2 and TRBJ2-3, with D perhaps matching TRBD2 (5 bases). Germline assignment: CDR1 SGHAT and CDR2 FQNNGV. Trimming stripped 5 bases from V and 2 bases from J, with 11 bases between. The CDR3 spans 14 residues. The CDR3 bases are TGTGCCAGCAGCCCGGACTTGCTCACAGATACGCAGTATTTT. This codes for CASSPDLLTDTQYF.

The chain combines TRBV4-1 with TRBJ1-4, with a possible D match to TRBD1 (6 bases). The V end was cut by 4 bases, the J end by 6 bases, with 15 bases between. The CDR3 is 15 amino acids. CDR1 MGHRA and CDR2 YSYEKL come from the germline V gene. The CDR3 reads CASSPPGQSDEKLFF. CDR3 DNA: TGCGCCAGCAGCCCGCCCGGACAGTCGGATGAAAAACTGTTTTTT.

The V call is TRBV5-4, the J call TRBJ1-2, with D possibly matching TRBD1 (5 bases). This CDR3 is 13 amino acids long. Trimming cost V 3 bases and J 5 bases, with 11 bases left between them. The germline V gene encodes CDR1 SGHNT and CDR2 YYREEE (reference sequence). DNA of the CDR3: TGTGCCAGCAGCTGGGGCGCAGATTATGGCTACACCTTC. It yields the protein CASSWGADYGYTF.

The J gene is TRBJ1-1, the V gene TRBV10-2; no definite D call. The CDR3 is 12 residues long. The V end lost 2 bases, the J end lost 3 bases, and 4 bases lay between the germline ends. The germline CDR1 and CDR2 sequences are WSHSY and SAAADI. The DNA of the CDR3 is TGCGCCAGCAGTGAGCCTTACACTGAAGCTTTCTTT. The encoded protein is CASSEPYTEAFF.

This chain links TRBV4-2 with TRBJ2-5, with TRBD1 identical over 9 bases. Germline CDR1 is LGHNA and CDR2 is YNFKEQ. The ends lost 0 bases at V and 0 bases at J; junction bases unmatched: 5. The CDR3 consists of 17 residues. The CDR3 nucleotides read TGTGCCAGCAGCCAAGATGGGACAGGGCGGTACCAAGAGACCCAGTACTTC. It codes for CASSQDGTGRYQETQYF.

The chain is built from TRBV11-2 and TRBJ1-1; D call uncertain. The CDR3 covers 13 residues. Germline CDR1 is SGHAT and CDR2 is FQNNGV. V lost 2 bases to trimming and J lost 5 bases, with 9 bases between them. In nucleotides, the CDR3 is TGTGCCAGCAGCTTATTGATCTCGACTGAAGCTTTCTTT. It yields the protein CASSLLISTEAFF.

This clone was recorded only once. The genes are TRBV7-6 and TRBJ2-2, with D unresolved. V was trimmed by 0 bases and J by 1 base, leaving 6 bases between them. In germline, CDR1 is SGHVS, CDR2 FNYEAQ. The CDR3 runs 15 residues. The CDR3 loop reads CASSLAQMNTGELFF. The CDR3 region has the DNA TGTGCCAGCAGCTTAGCTCAGATGAACACCGGGGAGCTGTTTTTT.

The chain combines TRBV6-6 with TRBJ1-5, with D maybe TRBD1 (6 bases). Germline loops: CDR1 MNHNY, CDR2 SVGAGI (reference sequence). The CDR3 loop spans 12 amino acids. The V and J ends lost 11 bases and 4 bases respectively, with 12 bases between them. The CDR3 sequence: CAGGTPNQPQHF. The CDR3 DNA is TGTGCCGGAGGGACACCAAATCAGCCCCAGCATTTT.

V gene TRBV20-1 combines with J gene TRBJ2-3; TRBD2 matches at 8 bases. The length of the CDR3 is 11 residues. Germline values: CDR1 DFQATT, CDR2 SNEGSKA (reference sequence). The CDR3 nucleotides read TGCAGAGCGGGGGGCACAGATACGCAGTATTTT. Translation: CRAGGTDTQYF.

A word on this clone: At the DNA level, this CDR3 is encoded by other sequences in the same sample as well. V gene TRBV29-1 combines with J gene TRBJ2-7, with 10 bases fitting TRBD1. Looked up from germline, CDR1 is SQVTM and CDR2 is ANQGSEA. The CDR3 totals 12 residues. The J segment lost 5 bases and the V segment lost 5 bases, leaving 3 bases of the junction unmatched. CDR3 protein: CSVRTGGNEQYF. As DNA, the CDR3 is TGCAGCGTTCGGACAGGGGGGAACGAGCAGTACTTC.

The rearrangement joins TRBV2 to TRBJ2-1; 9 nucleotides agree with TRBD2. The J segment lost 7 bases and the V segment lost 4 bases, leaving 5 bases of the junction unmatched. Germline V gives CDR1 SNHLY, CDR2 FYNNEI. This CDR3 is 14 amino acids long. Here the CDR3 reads CASSGSGRLNEQFF. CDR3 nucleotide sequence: TGTGCCAGCAGTGGGAGCGGGAGGCTTAATGAGCAGTTCTTC.

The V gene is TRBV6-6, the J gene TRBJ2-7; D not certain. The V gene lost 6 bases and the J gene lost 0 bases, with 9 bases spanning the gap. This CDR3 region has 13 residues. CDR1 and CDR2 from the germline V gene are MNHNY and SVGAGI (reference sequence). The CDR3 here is CASSSISSYEQYF. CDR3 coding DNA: TGTGCCAGCAGCTCCATTAGCTCCTACGAGCAGTACTTC.

The DNA of the CDR3 is TGTGCCAGCAGCGGCCCGTGGGGCACCGGGGAGCTGTTTTTT. It yields the protein CASSGPWGTGELFF. The V and J genes are TRBV5-4 and TRBJ2-2; D unclear. This CDR3 comprises 14 residues. Trimming left V 4 bases short and J 4 bases short, with 11 bases between. Germline loops: CDR1 SGHNT, CDR2 YYREEE (reference sequence).

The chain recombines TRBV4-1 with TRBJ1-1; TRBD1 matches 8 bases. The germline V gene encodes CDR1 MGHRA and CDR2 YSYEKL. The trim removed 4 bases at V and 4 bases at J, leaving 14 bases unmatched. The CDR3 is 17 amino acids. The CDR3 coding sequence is TGCGCCAGCAGCCCTGGGACAGGAGTCGTCTCTAGCACTGAAGCTTTCTTT. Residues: CASSPGTGVVSSTEAFF.

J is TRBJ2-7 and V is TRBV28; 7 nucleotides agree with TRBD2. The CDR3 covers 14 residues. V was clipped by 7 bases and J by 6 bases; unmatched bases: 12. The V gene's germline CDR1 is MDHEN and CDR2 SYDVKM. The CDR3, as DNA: TGTGCCAGCACCCTGGGGGGGAGGGCTGTCGAGCAGTACTTC. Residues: CASTLGGRAVEQYF.

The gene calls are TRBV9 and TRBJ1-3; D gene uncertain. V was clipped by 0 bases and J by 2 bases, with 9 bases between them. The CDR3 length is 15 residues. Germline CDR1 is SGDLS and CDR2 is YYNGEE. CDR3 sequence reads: CASSVASGAGNTIYF. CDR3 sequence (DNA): TGTGCCAGCAGCGTAGCTTCTGGGGCTGGAAACACCATATATTTT.

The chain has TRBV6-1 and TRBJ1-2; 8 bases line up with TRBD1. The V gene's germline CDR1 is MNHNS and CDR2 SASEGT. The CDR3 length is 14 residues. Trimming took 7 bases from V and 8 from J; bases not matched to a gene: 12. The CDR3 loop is CASTDLDRDRGYTF. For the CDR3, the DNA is TGTGCCAGCACCGACCTGGACAGGGATCGCGGCTACACCTTC.

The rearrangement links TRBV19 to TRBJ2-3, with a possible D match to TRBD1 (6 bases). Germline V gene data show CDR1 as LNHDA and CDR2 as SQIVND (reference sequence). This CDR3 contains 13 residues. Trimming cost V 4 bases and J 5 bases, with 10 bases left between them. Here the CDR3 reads CASSKSGVDTQYF. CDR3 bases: TGTGCCAGTAGTAAGTCAGGGGTAGATACGCAGTATTTT.